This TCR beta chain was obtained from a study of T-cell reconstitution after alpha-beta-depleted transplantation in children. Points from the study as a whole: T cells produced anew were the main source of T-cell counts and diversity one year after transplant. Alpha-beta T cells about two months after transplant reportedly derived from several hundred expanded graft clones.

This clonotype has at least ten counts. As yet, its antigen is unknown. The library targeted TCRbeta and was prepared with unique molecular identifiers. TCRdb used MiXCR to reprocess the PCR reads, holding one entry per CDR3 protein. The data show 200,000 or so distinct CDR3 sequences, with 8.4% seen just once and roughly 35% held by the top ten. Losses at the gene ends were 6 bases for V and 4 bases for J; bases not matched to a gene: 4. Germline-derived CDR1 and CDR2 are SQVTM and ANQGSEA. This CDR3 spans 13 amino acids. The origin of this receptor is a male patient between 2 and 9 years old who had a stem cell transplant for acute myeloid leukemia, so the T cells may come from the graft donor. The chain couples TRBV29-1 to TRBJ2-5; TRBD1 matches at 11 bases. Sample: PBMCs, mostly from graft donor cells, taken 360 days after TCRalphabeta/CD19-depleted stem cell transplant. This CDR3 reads CSVDRGLRETQYF. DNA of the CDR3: TGCAGCGTGGACAGGGGGCTGCGAGAGACCCAGTACTTC. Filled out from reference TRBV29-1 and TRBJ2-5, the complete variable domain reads SAVISQKPSRDICQRGTSLTIQCQVDSQVTMMFWYRQQPGQSLTLIATANQGSEATYESGFVIDKFPISRPNLTFSTLTVSNMSPEDSSIYLCSVDRGLRETQYFGPGTRLLVL.